This T cell receptor beta chain is from a study of cytomegalovirus exposure and HLA in healthy donors. Study-wide results and caveats: According to a later analysis, most TCR beta chains associated with CMV appeared HLA-restricted. Links to common viral pathogens appeared, in a later analysis, for several of the most significant clusters. In a later analysis, HLA-C alleles had the fewest associated TCRs, DRB1 alleles the most.

The V and J ends lost 0 bases and 3 bases, in that order; junction bases with no gene match: 5. The CDR3 contains 16 residues. Germline CDR1 and CDR2: SGHRS and YFSETQ. Researchers ran the PCR with 60 Vbeta and 13 Jbeta primers. Assay used: immunoSEQ multiplex PCR; TCRdb lists only in-frame clones, some missing. The sample has about 180,000 clones, over 60% seen once. A note on this clone: Its target is not known.

Sequencing was performed on PBMCs. This chain connects TRBV5-1 to TRBJ2-2; 7 nucleotides align to TRBD1. This TCR was recovered from a man younger than 35 in good health and CMV-seronegative. The CDR3 loop reads CASSLAGTGDTGELFF. The CDR3, as DNA: TGCGCCAGCAGCTTGGCCGGAACAGGGGACACCGGGGAGCTGTTTTTT.